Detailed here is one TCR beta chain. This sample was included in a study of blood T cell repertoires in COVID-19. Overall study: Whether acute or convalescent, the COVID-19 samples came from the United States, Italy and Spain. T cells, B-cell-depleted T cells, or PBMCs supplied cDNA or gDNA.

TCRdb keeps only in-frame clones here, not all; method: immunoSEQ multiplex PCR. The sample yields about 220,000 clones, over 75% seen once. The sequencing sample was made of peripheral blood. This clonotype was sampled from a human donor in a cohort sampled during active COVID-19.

In DNA, the CDR3 is TGTGCCACCAGGCTCAGCTCTGGAAACACCATATATTTT. It is translated as CATRLSSGNTIYF. This chain connects TRBV28 to TRBJ1-3; D is unresolved. The CDR3 has 13 amino acids. V lost 10 bases, J lost 0 bases, and 10 bases lay in between. Germline assignment: CDR1 MDHEN and CDR2 SYDVKM. Supplemented by reference TRBV28 and TRBJ1-3, the full variable domain reads DVKVTQSSRYLVKRTGEKVFLECVQDMDHENMFWYRQDPGLGLRLIYFSYDVKMKEKGDIPEGYSVSREKKERFSLILESASTNQTSMYLCATRLSSGNTIYFGEGSWLTVV.